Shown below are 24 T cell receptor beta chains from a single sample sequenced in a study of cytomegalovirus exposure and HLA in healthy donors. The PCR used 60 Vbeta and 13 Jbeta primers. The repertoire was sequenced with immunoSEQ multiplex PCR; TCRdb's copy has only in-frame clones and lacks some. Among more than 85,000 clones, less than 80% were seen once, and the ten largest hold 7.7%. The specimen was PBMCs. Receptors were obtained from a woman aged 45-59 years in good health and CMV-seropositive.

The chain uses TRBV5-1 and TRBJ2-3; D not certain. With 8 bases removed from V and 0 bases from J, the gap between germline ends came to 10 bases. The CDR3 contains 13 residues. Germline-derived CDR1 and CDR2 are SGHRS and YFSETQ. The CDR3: CASSPQSTDTQYF. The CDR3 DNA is TGCGCCAGTTCCCCCCAAAGCACAGATACGCAGTATTTT.

The CDR3 nucleotides are TGTGCCAGCAGTTACCCTCCGACAGGGACTGAAGCTTTCTTT. It specifies CASSYPPTGTEAFF. This chain links TRBV6-5 with TRBJ1-1; 7 bases map to TRBD1. Losses at the gene ends were 2 bases for V and 5 bases for J; bases not matched to a gene: 5. This CDR3 is 14 amino acids long. CDR1 is MNHEY, CDR2 SVGAGI, per germline.

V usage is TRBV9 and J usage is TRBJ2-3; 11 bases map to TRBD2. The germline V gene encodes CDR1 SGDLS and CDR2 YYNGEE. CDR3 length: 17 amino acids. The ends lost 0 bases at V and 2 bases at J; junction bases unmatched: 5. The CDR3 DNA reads TGTGCCAGCAGCGTAGGTAGCGGGAGGGTCCCCACAGATACGCAGTATTTT. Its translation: CASSVGSGRVPTDTQYF. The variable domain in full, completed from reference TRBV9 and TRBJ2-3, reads DSGVTQTPKHLITATGQRVTLRCSPRSGDLSVYWYQQSLDQGLQFLIQYYNGEERAKGNILERFSAQQFPDLHSELNLSSLELGDSALYFCASSVGSGRVPTDTQYFGPGTRLTVL.

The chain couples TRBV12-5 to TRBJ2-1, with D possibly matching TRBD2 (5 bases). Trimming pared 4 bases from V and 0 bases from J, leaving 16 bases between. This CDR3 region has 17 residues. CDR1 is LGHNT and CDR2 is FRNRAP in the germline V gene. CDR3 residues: CASGSGGGRLSYNEQFF. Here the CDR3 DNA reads TGTGCTAGTGGTTCGGGTGGAGGACGGCTCTCCTACAATGAGCAGTTCTTC.

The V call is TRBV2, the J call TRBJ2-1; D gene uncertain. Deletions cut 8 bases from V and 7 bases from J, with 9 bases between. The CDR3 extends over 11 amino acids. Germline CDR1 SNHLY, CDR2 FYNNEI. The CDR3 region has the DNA TGTGCCAGCGAAACTAATAATGAGCAGTTCTTC. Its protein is CASETNNEQFF.

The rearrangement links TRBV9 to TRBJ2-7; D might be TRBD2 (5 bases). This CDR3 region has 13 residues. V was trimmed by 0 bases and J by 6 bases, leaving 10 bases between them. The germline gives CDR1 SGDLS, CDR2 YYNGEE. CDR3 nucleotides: TGTGCCAGCAGCGTAGGGCACCGGGGCGAGCAGTACTTC. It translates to CASSVGHRGEQYF.

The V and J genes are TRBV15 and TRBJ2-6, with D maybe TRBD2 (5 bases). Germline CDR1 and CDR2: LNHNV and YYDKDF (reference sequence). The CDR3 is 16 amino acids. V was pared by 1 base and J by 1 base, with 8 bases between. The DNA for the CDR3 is TGTGCCACCAGCAGAGGAACGGGGTCTGGGGCCAACGTCCTGACTTTC. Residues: CATSRGTGSGANVLTF.

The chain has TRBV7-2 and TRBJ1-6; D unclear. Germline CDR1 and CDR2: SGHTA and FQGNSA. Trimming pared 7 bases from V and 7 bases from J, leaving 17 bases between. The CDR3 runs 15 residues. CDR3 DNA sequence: TGTGCCAGCACCCTAGGGCGGGGTGAAAATTCACCCCTCCACTTT. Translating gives CASTLGRGENSPLHF.

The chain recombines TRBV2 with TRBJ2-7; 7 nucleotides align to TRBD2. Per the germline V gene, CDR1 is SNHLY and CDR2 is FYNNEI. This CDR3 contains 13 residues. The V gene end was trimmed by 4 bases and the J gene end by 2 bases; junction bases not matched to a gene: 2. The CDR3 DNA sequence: TGTGCCAGCAGTGGGGAGGGTGCCTACGAGCAGTACTTC. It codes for CASSGEGAYEQYF.

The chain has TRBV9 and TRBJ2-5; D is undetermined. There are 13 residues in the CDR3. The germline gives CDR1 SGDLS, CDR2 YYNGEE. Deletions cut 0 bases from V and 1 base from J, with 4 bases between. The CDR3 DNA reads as TGTGCCAGCAGCGTAGCGTCCCAAGAGACCCAGTACTTC. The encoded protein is CASSVASQETQYF.

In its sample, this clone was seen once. The CDR3 DNA reads as TGTGCCAGCAGCCCTGGGGGACAAGTGGAAGCTTTCTTT. This sequence encodes CASSPGGQVEAFF. This chain uses TRBV7-2 with TRBJ1-1; D may be TRBD1 (6 bases). CDR3 length: 13 residues. V lost 5 bases and J 8 bases, leaving 15 bases between the germline ends. The germline V gene has CDR1 SGHTA and CDR2 FQGNSA.

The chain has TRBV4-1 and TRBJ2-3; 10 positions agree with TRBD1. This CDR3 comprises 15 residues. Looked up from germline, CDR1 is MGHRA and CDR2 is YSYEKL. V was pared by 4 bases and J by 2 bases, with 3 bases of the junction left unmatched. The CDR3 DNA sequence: TGCGCCAGCAGCCGCGACAGGGGGCTCACAGATACGCAGTATTTT. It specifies CASSRDRGLTDTQYF.

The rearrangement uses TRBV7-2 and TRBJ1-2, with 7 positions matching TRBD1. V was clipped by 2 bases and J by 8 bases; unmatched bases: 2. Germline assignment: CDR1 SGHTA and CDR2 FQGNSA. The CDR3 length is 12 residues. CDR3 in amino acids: CASSLSTGGYTF. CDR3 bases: TGTGCCAGCAGCTTATCGACAGGGGGCTACACCTTC.

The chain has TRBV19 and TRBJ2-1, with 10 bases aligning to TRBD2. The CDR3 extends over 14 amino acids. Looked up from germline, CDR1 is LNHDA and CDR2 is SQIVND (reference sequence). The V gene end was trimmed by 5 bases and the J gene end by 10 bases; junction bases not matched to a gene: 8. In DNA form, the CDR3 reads TGTGCCAGTAGTGCCGGGACTAGCGAAGGGGAGCAGTTCTTC. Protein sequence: CASSAGTSEGEQFF.

The CDR3: CAVRQGGTERTYF. The CDR3 DNA reads as TGTGCCGTCCGACAGGGGGGCACGGAACGCACGTATTTT. The rearrangement joins TRBV6-6 to TRBJ2-3; 9 bases align to TRBD1. In germline, CDR1 is MNHNY, CDR2 SVGAGI (reference sequence). The CDR3 totals 13 residues. V shed 11 bases, J shed 14 bases, and the junction held 17 bases outside the gene matches.

CDR3 coding DNA: TGTGCCAGCAGCTTGAAGCTCGGCGAGGGAATAGATACGCAGTATTTT. Amino acids: CASSLKLGEGIDTQYF. The gene calls are TRBV5-6 and TRBJ2-3, with D possibly TRBD2 on 5 matching bases. V was pared by 1 base and J by 5 bases, with 17 bases between. Germline V CDR1 and CDR2: SGHDT, YYEEEE. The CDR3 extends over 16 amino acids.

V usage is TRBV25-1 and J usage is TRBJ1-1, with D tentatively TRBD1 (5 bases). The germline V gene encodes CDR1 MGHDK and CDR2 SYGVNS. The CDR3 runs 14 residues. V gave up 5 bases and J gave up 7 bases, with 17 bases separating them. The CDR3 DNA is TGTGCCAGCAGTCCCTATGGCAGGGCCAATGAAGCTTTCTTT. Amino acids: CASSPYGRANEAFF.

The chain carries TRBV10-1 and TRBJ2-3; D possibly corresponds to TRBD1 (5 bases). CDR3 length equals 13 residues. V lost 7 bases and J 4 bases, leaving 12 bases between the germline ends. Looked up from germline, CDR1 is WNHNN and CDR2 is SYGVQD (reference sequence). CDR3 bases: TGCGCCAGCAAATCAGGGCCGCCAGATACGCAGTATTTT. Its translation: CASKSGPPDTQYF.

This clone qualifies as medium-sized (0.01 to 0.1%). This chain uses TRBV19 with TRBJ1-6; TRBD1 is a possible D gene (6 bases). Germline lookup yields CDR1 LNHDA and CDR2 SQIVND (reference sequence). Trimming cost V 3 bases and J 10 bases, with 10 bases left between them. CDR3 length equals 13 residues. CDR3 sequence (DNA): TGTGCCAGTAGTATGGGGGCCGCCTCACCCCTCCACTTT. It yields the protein CASSMGAASPLHF.

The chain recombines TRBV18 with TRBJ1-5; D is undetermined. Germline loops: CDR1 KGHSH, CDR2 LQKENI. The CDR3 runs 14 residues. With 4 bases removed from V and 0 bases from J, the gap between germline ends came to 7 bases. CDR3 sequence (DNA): TGTGCCAGCTCACGGACTGATAGCAATCAGCCCCAGCATTTT. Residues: CASSRTDSNQPQHF.

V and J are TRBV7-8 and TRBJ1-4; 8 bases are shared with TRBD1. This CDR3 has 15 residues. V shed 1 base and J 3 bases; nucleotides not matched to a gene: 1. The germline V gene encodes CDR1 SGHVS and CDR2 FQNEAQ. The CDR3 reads CASSLGQGSNEKLFF. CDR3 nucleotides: TGTGCCAGCAGCTTAGGACAGGGGTCTAATGAAAAACTGTTTTTT.

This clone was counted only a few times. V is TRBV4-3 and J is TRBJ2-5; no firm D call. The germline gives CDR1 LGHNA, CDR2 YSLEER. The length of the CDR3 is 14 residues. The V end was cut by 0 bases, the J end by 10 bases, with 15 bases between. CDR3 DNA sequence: TGCGCCAGCAGCCAAGATCGAGGTAGTGTGAGCCAGTACTTC. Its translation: CASSQDRGSVSQYF.

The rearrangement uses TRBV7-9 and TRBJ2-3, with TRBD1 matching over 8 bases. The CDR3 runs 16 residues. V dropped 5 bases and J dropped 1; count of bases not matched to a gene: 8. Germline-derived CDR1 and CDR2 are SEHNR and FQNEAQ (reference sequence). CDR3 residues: CASSGVRGQGTDTQYF. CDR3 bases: TGTGCCAGCAGCGGGGTCAGGGGGCAGGGCACAGATACGCAGTATTTT.

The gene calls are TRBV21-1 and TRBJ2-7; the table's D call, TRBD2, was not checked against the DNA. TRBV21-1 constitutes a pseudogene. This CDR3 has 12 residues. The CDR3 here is CASPGRGSEQYF. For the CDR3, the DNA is TGTGCCAGCCCCGGGAGGGGGTCCGAGCAGTACTTC.